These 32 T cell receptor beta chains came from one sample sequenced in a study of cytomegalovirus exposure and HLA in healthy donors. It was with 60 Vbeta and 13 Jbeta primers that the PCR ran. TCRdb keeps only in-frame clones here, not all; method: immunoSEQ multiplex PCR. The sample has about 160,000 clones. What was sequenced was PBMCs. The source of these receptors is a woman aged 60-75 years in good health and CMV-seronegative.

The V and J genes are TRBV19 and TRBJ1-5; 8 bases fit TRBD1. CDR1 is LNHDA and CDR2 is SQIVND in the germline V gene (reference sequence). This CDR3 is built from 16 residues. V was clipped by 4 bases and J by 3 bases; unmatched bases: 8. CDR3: CASSTRQGKINQPQHF. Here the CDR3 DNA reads TGTGCCAGTAGTACTCGACAGGGGAAGATCAATCAGCCCCAGCATTTT.

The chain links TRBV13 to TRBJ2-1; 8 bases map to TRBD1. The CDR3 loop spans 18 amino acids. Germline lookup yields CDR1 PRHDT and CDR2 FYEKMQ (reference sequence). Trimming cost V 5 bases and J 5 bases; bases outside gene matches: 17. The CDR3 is CASSKINRDRLMNNEQFF. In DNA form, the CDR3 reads TGTGCCAGCAGCAAAATTAACCGGGACAGGCTCATGAACAATGAGCAGTTCTTC.

The CDR3 spells CASSLRGSLLEDTQYF. CDR3 DNA sequence: TGTGCCAGCAGCCTCCGTGGTAGTCTCCTCGAAGATACGCAGTATTTT. This chain links TRBV4-2 with TRBJ2-3; D is unresolved. CDR1 and CDR2 from the germline V gene are LGHNA and YNFKEQ. The CDR3 runs to 16 residues. V lost 4 bases and J lost 5, with 19 bases in between.

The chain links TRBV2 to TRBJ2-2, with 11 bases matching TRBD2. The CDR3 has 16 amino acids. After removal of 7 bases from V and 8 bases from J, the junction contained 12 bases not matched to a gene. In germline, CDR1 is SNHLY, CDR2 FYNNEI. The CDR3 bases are TGTGCCAGCAATTTCCCGGGACTAGCGGCTTCTGGGGAGCTGTTTTTT. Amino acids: CASNFPGLAASGELFF.

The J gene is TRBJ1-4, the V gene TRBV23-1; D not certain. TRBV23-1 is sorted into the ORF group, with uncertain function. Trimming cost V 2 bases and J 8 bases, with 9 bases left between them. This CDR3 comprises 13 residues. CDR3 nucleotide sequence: TGCGCCAGCAGTCAAATACGCCGGGAAAAACTGTTTTTT. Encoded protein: CASSQIRREKLFF.

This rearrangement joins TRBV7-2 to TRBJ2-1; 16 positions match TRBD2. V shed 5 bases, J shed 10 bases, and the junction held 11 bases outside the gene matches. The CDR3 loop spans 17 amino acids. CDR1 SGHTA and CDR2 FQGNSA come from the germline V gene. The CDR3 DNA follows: TGTGCCAGCAGCCCCCCGGGACTAGCGGGGGGGCCGGGAGAGCAGTTCTTC. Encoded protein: CASSPPGLAGGPGEQFF.

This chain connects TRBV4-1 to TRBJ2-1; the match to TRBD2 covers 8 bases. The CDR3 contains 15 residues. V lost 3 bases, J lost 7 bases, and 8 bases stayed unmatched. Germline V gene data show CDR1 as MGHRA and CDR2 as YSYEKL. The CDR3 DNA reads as TGCGCCAGCAGCCACCCCCAGCGGGAGACGAATGAGCAGTTCTTC. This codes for CASSHPQRETNEQFF.

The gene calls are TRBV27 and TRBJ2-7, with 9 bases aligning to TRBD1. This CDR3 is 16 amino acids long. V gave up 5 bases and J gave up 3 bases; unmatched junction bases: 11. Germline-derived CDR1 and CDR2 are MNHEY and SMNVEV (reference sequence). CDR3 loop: CASSRPGTGNVYEQYF. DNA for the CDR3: TGTGCCAGCAGTCGGCCGGGGACAGGGAATGTCTACGAGCAGTACTTC.

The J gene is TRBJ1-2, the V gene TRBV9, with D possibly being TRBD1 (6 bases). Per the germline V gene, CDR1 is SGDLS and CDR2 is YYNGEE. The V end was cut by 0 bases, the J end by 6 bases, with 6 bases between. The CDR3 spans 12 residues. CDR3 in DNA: TGTGCCAGCAGCGTAGCAGGGGATGGCTACACCTTC. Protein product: CASSVAGDGYTF.

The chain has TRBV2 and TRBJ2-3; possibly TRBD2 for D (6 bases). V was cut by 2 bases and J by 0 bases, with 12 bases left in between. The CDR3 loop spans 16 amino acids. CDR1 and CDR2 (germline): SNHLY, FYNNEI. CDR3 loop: CASSETAGTSTDTQYF. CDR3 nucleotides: TGTGCCAGCAGTGAAACGGCGGGGACTAGCACAGATACGCAGTATTTT.

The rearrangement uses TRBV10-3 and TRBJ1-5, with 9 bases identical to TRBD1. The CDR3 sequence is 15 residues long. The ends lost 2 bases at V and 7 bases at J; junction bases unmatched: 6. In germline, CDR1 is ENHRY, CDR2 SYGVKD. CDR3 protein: CAISEGQGKGQPQHF. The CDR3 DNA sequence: TGTGCCATCAGTGAGGGACAGGGGAAAGGGCAGCCCCAGCATTTT.

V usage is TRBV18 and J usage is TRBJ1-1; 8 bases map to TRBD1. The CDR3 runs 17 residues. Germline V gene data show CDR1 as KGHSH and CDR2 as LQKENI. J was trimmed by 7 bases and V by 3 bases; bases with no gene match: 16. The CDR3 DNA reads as TGTGCCAGCTCACCCTCCGGGGACAGGACCCCGAAGGGTGAAGCTTTCTTT. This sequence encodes CASSPSGDRTPKGEAFF.

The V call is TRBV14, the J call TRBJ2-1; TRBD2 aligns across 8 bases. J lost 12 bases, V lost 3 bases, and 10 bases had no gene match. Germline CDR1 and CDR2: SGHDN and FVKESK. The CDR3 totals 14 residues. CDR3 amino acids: CASSHSGTLRGQFF. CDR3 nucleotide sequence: TGTGCCAGCAGCCATAGCGGGACTCTACGTGGGCAGTTCTTC.

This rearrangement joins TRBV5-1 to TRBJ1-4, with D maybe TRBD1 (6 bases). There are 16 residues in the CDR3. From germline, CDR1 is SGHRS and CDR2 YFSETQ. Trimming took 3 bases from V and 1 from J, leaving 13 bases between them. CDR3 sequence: CASSSGGAGTNEKLFF. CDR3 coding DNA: TGCGCCAGCAGCTCCGGGGGGGCAGGAACTAATGAAAAACTGTTTTTT.

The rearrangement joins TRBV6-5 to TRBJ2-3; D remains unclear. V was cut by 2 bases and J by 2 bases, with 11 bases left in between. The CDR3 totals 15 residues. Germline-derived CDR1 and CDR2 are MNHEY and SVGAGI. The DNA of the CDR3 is TGTGCCAGCAGTTACGGTGCCGCGAACACAGATACGCAGTATTTT. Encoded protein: CASSYGAANTDTQYF.

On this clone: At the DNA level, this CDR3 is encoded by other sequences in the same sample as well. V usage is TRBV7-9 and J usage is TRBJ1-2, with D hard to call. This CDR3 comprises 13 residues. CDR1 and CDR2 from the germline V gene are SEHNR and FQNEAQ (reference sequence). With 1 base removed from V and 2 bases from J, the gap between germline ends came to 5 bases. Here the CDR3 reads CASSLDSNYGYTF. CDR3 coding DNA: TGTGCCAGCAGCTTAGACAGCAACTATGGCTACACCTTC. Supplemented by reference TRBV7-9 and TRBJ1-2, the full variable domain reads DTGVSQNPRHKITKRGQNVTFRCDPISEHNRLYWYRQTLGQGPEFLTYFQNEAQLEKSRLLSDRFSAERPKGSFSTLEIQRTEQGDSAMYLCASSLDSNYGYTFGSGTRLTVV.

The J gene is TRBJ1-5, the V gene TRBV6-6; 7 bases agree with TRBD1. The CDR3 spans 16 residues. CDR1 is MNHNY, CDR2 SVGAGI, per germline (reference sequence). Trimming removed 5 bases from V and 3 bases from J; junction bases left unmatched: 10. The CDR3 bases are TGTGCCAGCAGTAGGCAACAGGGGTCCCACAATCAGCCCCAGCATTTT. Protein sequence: CASSRQQGSHNQPQHF.

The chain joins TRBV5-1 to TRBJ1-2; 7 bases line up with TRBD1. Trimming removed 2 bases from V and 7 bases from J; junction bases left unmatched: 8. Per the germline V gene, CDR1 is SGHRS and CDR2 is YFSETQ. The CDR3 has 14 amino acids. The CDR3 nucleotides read TGCGCCAGCAGCTTAGCGACAGGGCTTGGTGGCTACACCTTC. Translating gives CASSLATGLGGYTF. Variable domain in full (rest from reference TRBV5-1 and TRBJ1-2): KAGVTQTPRYLIKTRGQQVTLSCSPISGHRSVSWYQQTPGQGLQFLFEYFSETQRNKGNFPGRFSGRQFSNSRSEMNVSTLELGDSALYLCASSLATGLGGYTFGSGTRLTVV.

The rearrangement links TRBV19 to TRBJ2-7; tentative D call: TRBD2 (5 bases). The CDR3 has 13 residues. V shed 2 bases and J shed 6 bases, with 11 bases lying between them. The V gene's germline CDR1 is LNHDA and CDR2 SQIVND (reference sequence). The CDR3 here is CASSIREGTEQYF. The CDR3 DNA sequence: TGTGCCAGTAGTATACGTGAGGGAACCGAGCAGTACTTC.

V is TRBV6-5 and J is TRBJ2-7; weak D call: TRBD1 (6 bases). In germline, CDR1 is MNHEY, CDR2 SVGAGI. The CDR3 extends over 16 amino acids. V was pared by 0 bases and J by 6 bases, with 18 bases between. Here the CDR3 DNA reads TGTGCCAGCAGTTACTCGGGACATCAAGGACATTTCGAGCAGTACTTC. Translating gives CASSYSGHQGHFEQYF.

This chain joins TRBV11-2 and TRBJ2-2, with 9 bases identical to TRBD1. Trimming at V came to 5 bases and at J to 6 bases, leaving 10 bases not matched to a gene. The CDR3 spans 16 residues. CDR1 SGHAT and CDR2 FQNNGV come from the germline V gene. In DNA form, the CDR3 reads TGTGCCAGCAGCGGACAGGGGATGGTTGGCGCCGGGGAGCTGTTTTTT. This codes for CASSGQGMVGAGELFF.

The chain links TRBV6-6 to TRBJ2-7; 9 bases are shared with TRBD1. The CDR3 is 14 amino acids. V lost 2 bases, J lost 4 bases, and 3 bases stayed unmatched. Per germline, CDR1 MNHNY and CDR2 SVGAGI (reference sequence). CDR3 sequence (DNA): TGTGCCAGCAGTTACGCCGGACAGGGGTACGAGCAGTACTTC. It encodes CASSYAGQGYEQYF.

The CDR3 nucleotides read TGTGCCAGCACTAGCTGGGGGGAAAAGAGCTATGGCTACACCTTC. As protein: CASTSWGEKSYGYTF. The chain is built from TRBV27 and TRBJ1-2, with TRBD1 as a possible D gene (5 bases). Germline V gives CDR1 MNHEY, CDR2 SMNVEV (reference sequence). V lost 7 bases to trimming and J lost 4 bases, with 19 bases between them. The CDR3 has 15 amino acids.

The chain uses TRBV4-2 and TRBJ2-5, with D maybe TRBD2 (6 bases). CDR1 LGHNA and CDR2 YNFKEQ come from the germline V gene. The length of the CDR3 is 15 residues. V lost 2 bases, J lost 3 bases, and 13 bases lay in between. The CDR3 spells CASSQNPGGKETQYF. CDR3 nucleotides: TGTGCCAGCAGCCAAAACCCTGGGGGGAAAGAGACCCAGTACTTC.

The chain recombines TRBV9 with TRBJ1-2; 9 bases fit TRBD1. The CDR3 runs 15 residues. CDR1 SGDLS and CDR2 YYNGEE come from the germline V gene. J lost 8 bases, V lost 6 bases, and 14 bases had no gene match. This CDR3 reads CASTTYLDRGGGYTF. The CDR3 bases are TGTGCCAGCACCACTTACCTGGACAGGGGAGGAGGCTACACCTTC.

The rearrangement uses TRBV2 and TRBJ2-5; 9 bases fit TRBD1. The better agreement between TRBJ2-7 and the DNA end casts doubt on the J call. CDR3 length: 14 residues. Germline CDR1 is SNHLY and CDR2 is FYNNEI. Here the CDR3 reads CASQGPGQGTEQYF. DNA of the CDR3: TGTGCCAGCCAGGGGCCGGGACAGGGTACCGAGCAGTACTTC.

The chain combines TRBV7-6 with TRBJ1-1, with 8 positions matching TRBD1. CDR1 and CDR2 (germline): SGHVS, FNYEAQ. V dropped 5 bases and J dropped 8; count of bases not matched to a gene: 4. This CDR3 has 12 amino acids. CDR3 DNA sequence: TGTGCCAGCAGCCACGGACAGGGAGAAGCTTTCTTT. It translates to CASSHGQGEAFF.

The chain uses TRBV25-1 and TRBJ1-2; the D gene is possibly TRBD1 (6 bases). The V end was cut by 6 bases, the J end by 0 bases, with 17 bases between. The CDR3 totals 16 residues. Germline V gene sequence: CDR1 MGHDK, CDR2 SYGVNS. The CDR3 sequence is CASSPVGAQANYGYTF. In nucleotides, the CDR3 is TGTGCCAGCAGCCCGGTGGGGGCCCAAGCTAACTATGGCTACACCTTC.

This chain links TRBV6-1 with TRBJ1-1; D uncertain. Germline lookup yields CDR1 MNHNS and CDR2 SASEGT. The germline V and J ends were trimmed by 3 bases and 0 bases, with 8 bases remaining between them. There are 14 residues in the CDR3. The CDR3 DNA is TGTGCCAGCAGTGAGGAGGTTATGAACACTGAAGCTTTCTTT. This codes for CASSEEVMNTEAFF.

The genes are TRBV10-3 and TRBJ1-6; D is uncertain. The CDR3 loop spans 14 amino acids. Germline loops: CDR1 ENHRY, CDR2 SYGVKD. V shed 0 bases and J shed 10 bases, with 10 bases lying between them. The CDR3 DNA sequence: TGTGCCATCAGTGAGTCTGCGGGATCGTCACCCCTCCACTTT. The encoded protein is CAISESAGSSPLHF.

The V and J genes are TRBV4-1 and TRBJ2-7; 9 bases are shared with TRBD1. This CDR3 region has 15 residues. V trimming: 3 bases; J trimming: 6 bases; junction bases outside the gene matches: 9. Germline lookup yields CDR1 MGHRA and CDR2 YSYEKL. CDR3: CASSHHGQGMREQYF. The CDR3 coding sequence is TGCGCCAGCAGCCACCACGGACAGGGGATGCGCGAGCAGTACTTC.

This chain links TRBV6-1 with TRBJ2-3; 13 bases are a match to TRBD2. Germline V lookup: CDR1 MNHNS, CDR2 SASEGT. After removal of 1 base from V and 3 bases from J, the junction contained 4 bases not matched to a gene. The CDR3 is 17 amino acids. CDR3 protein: CASSEELAGGPTDTQYF. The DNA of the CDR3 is TGTGCCAGCAGTGAAGAACTAGCGGGGGGGCCAACAGATACGCAGTATTTT.